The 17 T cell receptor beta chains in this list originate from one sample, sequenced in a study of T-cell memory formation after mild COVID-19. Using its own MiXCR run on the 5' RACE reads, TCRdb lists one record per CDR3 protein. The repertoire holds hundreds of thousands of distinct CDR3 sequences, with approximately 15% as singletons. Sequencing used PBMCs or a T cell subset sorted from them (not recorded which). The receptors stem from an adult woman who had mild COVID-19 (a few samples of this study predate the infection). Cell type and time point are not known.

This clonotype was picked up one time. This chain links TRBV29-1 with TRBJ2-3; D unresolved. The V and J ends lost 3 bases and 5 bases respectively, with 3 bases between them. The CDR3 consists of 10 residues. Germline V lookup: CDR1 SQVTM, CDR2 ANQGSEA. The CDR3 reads CSVDRDTQYF. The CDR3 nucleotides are TGCAGCGTTGATAGAGATACGCAGTATTTT.

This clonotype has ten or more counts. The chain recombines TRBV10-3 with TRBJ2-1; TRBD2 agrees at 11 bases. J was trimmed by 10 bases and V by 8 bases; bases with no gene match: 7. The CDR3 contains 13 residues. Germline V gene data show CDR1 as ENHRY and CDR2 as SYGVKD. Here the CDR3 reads CAIHGLAGGEQFF. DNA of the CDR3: TGTGCCATCCACGGACTAGCGGGCGGGGAGCAGTTCTTC.

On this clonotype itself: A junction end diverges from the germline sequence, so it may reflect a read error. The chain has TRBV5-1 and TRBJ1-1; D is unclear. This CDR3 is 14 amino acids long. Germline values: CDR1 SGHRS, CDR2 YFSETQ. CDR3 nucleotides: TGCGCCAGCAGCTTGGACAGTATCAACACTGAAGCCTTCTTT. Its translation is CASSLDSINTEAFF. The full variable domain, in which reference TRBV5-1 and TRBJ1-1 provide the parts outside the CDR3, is KAGVTQTPRYLIKTRGQQVTLSCSPISGHRSVSWYQQTPGQGLQFLFEYFSETQRNKGNFPGRFSGRQFSNSRSEMNVSTLELGDSALYLCASSLDSINTEAFFGQGTRLTVV.

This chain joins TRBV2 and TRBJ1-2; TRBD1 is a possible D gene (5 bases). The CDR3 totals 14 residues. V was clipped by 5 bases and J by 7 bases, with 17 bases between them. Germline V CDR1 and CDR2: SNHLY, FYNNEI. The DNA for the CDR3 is TGTGCCAGCAGTCTCACCCCGGGACTCGGTGGCTACACCTTC. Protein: CASSLTPGLGGYTF.

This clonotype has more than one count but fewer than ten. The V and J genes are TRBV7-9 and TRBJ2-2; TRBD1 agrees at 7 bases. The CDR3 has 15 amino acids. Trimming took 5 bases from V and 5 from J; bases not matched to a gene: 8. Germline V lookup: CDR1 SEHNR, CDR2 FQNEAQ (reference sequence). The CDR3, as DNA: TGTGCCAGCAGCCTAAGACAGGGAATGACCGGGGAGCTGTTTTTT. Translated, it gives CASSLRQGMTGELFF.

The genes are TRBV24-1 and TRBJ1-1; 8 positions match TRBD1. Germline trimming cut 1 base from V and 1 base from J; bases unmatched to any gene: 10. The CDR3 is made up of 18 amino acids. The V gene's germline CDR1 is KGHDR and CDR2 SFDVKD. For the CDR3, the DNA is TGTGCCACCAGTGATTTAAGGACCCGGACAGGGAGGAACACTGAAGCTTTCTTT. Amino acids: CATSDLRTRTGRNTEAFF.

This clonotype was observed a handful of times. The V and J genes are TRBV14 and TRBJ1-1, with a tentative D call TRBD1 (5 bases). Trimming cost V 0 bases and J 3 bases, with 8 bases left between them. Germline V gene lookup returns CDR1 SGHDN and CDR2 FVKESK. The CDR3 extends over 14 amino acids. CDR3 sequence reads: CASSQDSGYTEAFF. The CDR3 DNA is TGTGCCAGCAGCCAAGATTCAGGGTACACTGAAGCTTTCTTT. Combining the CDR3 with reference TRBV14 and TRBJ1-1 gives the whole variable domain EAGVTQFPSHSVIEKGQTVTLRCDPISGHDNLYWYRRVMGKEIKFLLHFVKESKQDESGMPNNRFLAERTGGTYSTLKVQPAELEDSGVYFCASSQDSGYTEAFFGQGTRLTVV.

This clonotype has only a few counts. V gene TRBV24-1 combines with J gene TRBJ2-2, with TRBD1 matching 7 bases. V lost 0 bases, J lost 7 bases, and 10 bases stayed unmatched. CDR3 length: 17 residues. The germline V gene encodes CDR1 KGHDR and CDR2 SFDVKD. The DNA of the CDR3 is TGTGCCACCAGTGATTTGCGGACAGGAGAGAGTATCGGGGAGCTGTTTTTT. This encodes CATSDLRTGESIGELFF.

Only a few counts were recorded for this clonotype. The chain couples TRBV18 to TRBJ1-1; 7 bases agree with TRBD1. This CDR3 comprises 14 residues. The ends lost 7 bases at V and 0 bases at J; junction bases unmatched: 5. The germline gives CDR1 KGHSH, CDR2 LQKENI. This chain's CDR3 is CASLSTGMNTEAFF. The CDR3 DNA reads TGTGCCAGCTTGTCGACAGGGATGAACACTGAAGCTTTCTTT.

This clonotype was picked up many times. CDR3 residues: CAWSKDRGITEAFF. In DNA form, the CDR3 reads TGTGCCTGGAGTAAGGACAGGGGTATCACTGAAGCTTTCTTT. This chain joins TRBV30 and TRBJ1-1, with 9 bases matching TRBD1. Trimming removed 2 bases from V and 4 bases from J; junction bases left unmatched: 5. The CDR3 has 14 residues. The germline V gene encodes CDR1 GTSNPN and CDR2 SVGIG (reference sequence).

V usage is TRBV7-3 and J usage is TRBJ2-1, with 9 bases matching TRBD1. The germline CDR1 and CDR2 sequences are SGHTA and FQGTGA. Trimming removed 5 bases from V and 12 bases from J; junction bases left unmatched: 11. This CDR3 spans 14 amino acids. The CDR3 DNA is TGTGCCAGCAGCCTAGGACAGGGGAGGGTAAGGCAGTTCTTC. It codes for CASSLGQGRVRQFF.

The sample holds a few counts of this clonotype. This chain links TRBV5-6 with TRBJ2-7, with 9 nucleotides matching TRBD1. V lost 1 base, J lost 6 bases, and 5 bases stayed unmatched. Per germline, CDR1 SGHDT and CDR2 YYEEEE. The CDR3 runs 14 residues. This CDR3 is CASSLRDRAPEQYF. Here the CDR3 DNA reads TGTGCCAGCAGCTTGAGGGACAGGGCCCCCGAGCAGTACTTC.

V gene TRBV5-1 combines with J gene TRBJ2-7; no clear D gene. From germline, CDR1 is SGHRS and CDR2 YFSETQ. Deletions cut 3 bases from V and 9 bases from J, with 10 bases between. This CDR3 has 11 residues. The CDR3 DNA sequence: TGCGCCAGCAGCTGGCAGATGCGGCAGTACTTC. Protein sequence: CASSWQMRQYF.

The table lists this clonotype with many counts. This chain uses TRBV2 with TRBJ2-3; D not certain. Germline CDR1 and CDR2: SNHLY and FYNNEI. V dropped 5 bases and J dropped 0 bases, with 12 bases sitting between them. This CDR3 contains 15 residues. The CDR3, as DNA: TGTGCCAGCAGTTCCGACGTAGCTAGCACAGATACGCAGTATTTT. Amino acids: CASSSDVASTDTQYF.

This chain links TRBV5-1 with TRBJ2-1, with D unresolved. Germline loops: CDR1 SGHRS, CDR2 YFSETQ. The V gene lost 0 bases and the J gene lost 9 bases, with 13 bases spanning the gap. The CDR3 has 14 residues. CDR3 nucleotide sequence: TGCGCCAGCAGCTTGGTCCAGAGGCCCCTTGAGCAGTTCTTC. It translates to CASSLVQRPLEQFF.

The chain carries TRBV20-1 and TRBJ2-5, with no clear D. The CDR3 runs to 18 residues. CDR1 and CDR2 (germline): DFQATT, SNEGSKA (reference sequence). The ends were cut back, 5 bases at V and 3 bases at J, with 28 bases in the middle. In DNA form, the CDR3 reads TGCAGTGCTCCGAACCCCCATTTCTCTAAAATAGATGAAGAGACCCAGTACTTC. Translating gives CSAPNPHFSKIDEETQYF.

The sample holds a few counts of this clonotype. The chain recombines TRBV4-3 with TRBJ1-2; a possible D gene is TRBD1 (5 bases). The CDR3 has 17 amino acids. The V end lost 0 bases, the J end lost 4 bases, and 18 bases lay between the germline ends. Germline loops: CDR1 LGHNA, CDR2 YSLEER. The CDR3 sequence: CASSQDFGRVVGYGYTF. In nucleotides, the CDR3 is TGCGCCAGCAGCCAAGATTTTGGCAGGGTGGTGGGCTATGGCTACACCTTC.